The TCR beta chain described here comes from a study of shared clonotypes between healthy human individuals. Study as a whole: Three CD4 naive, three CD4 memory, two CD8 naive and one CD8 memory plate were used per donor. Study-wide points: Sequencing depth was predicted to influence how clonotypes are shared among donors. It was the non-shared clonotypes that had lower generation probabilities than clonotypes shared by all four donors. Rarefaction demonstrated incomplete sorted-subset sequencing despite large depth.

Some clones are missing from TCRdb's copy, which holds only in-frame ones; the method was immunoSEQ multiplex PCR. The sample has 2 million to 3 million clones; approximately 93% are singletons. As for this clone: Its antigen remains unknown.

The CDR3 runs 14 residues. Trimming cost V 6 bases and J 7 bases, with 17 bases left between them. Germline V gene lookup returns CDR1 SGHRS and CDR2 YFSETQ. This clonotype was obtained from a man in his late teens or twenties in good health. Some clones in this sample may be carry-over from other donors' samples. V is TRBV5-1 and J is TRBJ2-1; D might be TRBD2 (5 bases). Sequencing was done on a sample of naive CD4+ T cells from PBMCs. As to subset: CD45RA+ positively selected. The CDR3 loop reads CASMGVFAGNEQFF. CDR3 nucleotides: TGCGCCAGCATGGGAGTTTTTGCGGGTAATGAGCAGTTCTTC.